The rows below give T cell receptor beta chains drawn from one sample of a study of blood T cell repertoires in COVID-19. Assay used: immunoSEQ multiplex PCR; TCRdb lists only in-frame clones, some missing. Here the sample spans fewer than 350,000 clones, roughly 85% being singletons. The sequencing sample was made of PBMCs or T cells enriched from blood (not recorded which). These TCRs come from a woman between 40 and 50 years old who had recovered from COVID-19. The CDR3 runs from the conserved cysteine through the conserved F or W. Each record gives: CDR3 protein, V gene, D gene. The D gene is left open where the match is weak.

CDR3 protein: CASSQNSGANTGELFF
V gene: TRBV4-3
D gene: .

CDR3 protein: CASRQRGPETQYF
V gene: TRBV7-9
D gene: TRBD1

CDR3 protein: CASSQVSAGGEKLFF
V gene: TRBV4-1
D gene: .

CDR3 protein: CASSVGLAGNNEQFF
V gene: TRBV9
D gene: TRBD2

CDR3 protein: CASSWDSGTQYF
V gene: TRBV28
D gene: .

CDR3 protein: CASSLTVAGDTQYF
V gene: TRBV5-1
D gene: TRBD2

CDR3 protein: CASSPLTGSSTDTQYF
V gene: TRBV18
D gene: .

CDR3 protein: CSVAGLALLSTDTQYF
V gene: TRBV29-1
D gene: TRBD2

CDR3 protein: CATSEDSIGTIYF
V gene: TRBV24-1
D gene: .

CDR3 protein: CASSFQGNSGNTIYF
V gene: TRBV13
D gene: .